This TCR beta chain emerged from a study of CD8+ T cells in alopecia areata. In the study overall: Twice a day, 5 to 10 mg of oral tofacitinib was administered to treated patients.

Peripheral blood samples and lesional scalp punch biopsies were obtained from alopecia areata patients. After isolation, RNA underwent reverse transcription to generate cDNA as the sequencing template. Only in-frame clones appear in the TCRdb table, and some are missing; sequencing was by immunoSEQ multiplex PCR. The table includes approximately 180,000 clones, over 55% detected once. V shed 2 bases and J shed 1 base, with 17 bases lying between them. CDR3 length: 16 amino acids. CDR1 and CDR2 (germline): GTSNPN, SVGIG (reference sequence). Broader study findings: Scalp lesions, especially in alopecia totalis/universalis, had higher clonality than normal scalp.

For this clone: The antigen remains undetermined.

The sequencing used CD4+ T cells sorted from blood, collected at week 0. This chain connects TRBV30 to TRBJ1-2; D is ambiguous. The sequence derives from a human donor with alopecia areata. DNA of the CDR3: TGTGCCTGGAGTCCCCCCTCGTCCGGTGGTAACTATGGCTACACCTTC. It translates to CAWSPPSSGGNYGYTF.